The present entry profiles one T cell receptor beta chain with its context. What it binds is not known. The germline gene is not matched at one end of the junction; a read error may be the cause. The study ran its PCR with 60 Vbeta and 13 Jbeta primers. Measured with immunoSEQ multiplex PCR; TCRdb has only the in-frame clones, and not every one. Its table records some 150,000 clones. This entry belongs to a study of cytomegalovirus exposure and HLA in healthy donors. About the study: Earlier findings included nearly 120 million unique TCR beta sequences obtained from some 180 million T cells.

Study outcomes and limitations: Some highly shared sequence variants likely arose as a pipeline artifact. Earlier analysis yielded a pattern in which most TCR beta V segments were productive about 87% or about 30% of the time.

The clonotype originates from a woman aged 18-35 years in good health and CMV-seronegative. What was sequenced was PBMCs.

The CDR3, as DNA: TGTGCTAGCAGCTTCTCAGATGGCGAGACCCAGTACTTC. It encodes CASSFSDGETQYF. The chain is built from TRBV7-7 and TRBJ2-5, with D unclear. The germline gives CDR1 SSHAT, CDR2 FNYEAQ (reference sequence). This CDR3 region has 13 residues.